Sequencing of this TCR beta chain was carried out in a study of yellow fever vaccine responses in identical twins. Study-wide findings and caveats: Vaccine T cell responses of twins reportedly seemed partly convergent and partly personalized.

TCRdb independently ran MiXCR on the RT-PCR reads; one entry per CDR3 protein. The data contain approximately 11,000 distinct CDR3 sequences, approximately 80% of them singletons. Of note for this clonotype: The antigen remains unidentified.

Germline loops: CDR1 DFQATT, CDR2 SNEGSKA (reference sequence). Trimming cost V 2 bases and J 6 bases; bases outside gene matches: 7. The CDR3 has 16 amino acids. The sample in question was T cells from blood (PBMCs), unsorted or a sorted subset (not recorded which), obtained before or after yellow fever vaccination (not recorded which). J is TRBJ2-3 and V is TRBV20-1; TRBD2 agrees at 14 bases. This receptor was identified in a woman under 30 who received the yellow fever vaccine. CDR3: CSARFEGLAGADTQYF. Here the CDR3 DNA reads TGCAGTGCTAGATTTGAGGGACTAGCGGGGGCGGATACGCAGTATTTT.